These 7 T cell receptor beta chains share one sample of origin, sequenced in a study of T-cell reconstitution after alpha-beta-depleted transplantation in children. Library preparation (for TCRbeta) was performed with unique molecular identifiers. TCRdb ran MiXCR on the PCR reads and lists one entry per CDR3 protein. The table shows 550,000 to 800,000 distinct CDR3 sequences, with over 10% occurring only once. The input for sequencing was PBMCs, taken before TCRalphabeta/CD19-depleted stem cell transplant. The receptor set was obtained from a girl aged 2 to 10 with congenital amegakaryocytic thrombocytopenia, due to receive a stem cell transplant.

The chain joins TRBV24-1 to TRBJ2-6; 8 bases agree with TRBD1. Germline CDR1 is KGHDR and CDR2 is SFDVKD. The CDR3 is 14 residues long. V lost 12 bases and J lost 8; bases outside the gene matches: 11. The CDR3: CAVSGTGASNVLTF. CDR3 bases: TGTGCCGTATCCGGGACAGGAGCGTCCAACGTCCTGACTTTC.

In this sample, this clonotype turned up many times. The genes are TRBV20-1 and TRBJ2-5; either TRBD1 or TRBD2 may fit D (5 bases each). The V end was cut by 7 bases, the J end by 2 bases, with 8 bases between. The germline V gene has CDR1 DFQATT and CDR2 SNEGSKA (reference sequence). The CDR3 runs 11 residues. The CDR3 loop is CSGGVQETQYF. CDR3 in DNA: TGCAGTGGAGGGGTTCAAGAGACCCAGTACTTC.

This clonotype has ten or more counts. The genes are TRBV20-1 and TRBJ2-5; perhaps TRBD1 as D (6 bases). This CDR3 contains 14 residues. Germline V CDR1 and CDR2: DFQATT, SNEGSKA (reference sequence). Trimming left V 5 bases short and J 2 bases short, with 15 bases between. The DNA of the CDR3 is TGCAGTGCTCGATCCGACAGGTCACAAGAGACCCAGTACTTC. Protein product: CSARSDRSQETQYF.

The chain is built from TRBV29-1 and TRBJ2-1; the match to TRBD1 covers 10 bases. V was pared by 3 bases and J by 8 bases, with 10 bases of the junction left unmatched. CDR3 length: 15 residues. CDR1 is SQVTM and CDR2 is ANQGSEA in the germline V gene. DNA for the CDR3: TGCAGCGTTGAGCAAGACAGGGGGCGTATGTATGAGCAGTTCTTC. It translates to CSVEQDRGRMYEQFF.

This clonotype was observed many times. The chain combines TRBV4-1 with TRBJ2-3; D call uncertain. Germline CDR1 and CDR2: MGHRA and YSYEKL. V gave up 3 bases and J gave up 2 bases, with 12 bases separating them. The CDR3 contains 15 residues. This chain's CDR3 is CASSQESISTDTQYF. The CDR3 DNA reads as TGCGCCAGCAGCCAGGAGAGCATCTCCACAGATACGCAGTATTTT.

The chain recombines TRBV10-3 with TRBJ2-1; TRBD2 matches at 12 bases. Germline V CDR1 and CDR2: ENHRY, SYGVKD. CDR3 length: 17 amino acids. With 4 bases clipped from V and 0 bases from J, the junction kept 4 bases outside the gene matches. Written as DNA, the CDR3 is TGTGCCATCAGTGGGACTAGCGGGGCTAGCTCCTACAATGAGCAGTTCTTC. Its protein is CAISGTSGASSYNEQFF.

This clonotype was recorded many times. The chain links TRBV5-1 to TRBJ2-7, with TRBD1 identical over 7 bases. This CDR3 comprises 15 residues. The germline V gene has CDR1 SGHRS and CDR2 YFSETQ. J was trimmed by 1 base and V by 4 bases; bases with no gene match: 8. The CDR3 spells CASSPGQVSSYEQYF. DNA for the CDR3: TGCGCCAGCAGCCCTGGACAGGTTTCGTCCTACGAGCAGTACTTC.